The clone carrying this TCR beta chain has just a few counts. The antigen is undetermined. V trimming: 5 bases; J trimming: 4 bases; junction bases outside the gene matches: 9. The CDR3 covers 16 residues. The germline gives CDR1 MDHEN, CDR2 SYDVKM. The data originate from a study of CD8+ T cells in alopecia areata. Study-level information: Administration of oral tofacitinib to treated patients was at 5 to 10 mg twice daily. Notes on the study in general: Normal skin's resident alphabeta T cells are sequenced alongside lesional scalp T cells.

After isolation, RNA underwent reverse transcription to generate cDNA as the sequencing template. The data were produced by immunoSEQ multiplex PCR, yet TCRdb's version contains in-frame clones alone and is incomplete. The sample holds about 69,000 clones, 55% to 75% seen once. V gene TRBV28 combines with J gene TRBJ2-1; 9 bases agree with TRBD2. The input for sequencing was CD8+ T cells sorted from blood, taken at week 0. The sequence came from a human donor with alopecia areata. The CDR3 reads CASSIIGLAKYNEQFF. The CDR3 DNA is TGTGCCAGCAGTATCATTGGACTAGCGAAGTACAATGAGCAGTTCTTC.